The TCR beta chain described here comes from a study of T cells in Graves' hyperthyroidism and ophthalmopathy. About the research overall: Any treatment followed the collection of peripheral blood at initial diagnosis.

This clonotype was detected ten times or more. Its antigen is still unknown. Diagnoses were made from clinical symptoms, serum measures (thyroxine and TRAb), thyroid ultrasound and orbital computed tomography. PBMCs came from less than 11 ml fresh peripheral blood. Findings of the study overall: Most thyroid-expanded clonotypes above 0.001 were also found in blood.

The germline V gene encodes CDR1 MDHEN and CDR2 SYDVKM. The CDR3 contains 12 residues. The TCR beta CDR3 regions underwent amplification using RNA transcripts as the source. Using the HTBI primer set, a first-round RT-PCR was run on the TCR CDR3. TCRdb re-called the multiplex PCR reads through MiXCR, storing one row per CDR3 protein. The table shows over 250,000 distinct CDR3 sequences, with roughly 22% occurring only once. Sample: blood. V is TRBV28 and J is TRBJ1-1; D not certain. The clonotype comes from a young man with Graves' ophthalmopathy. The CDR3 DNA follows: TGTGGGACGGGCCGGACGTCTCTCGAAGCTTTCTTT. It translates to CGTGRTSLEAFF.